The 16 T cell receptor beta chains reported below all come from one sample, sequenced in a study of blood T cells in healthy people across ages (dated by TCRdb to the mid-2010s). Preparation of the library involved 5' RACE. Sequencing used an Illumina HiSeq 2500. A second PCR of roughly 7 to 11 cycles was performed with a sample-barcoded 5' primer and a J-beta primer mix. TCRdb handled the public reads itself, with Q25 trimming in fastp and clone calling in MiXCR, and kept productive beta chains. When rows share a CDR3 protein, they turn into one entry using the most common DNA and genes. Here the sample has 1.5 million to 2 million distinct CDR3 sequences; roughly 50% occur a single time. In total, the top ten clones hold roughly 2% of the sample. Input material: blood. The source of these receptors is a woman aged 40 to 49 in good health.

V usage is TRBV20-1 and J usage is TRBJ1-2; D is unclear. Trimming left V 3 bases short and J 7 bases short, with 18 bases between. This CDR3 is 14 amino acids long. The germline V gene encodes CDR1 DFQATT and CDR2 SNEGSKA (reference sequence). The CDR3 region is CSARRRVELGGYTF. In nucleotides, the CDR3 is TGCAGTGCTAGGCGACGGGTGGAATTGGGTGGCTACACCTTC.

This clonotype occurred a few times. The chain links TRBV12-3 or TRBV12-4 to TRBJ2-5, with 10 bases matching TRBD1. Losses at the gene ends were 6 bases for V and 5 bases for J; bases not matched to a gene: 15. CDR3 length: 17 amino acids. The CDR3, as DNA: TGTGCCAGCAGCACCTCCGTCGACAGGGGGCTAAGGGAGACCCAGTACTTC. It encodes CASSTSVDRGLRETQYF.

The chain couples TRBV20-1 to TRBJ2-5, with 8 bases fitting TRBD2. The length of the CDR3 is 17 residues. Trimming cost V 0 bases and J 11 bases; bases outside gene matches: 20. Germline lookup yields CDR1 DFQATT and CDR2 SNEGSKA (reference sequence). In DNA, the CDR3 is TGCAGTGCTAGAGATCGCGTGAGCGGGGGCGGGGGATGGGAGCAGTACTTC. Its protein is CSARDRVSGGGGWEQYF.

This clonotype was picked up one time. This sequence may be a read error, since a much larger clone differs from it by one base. CDR3 sequence (DNA): TGTGCCAGCAGATCGACAGGGGGCTACGAGCAGTACTTC. This encodes CASRSTGGYEQYF. The chain uses TRBV27 and TRBJ2-7; TRBD1 matches at 9 bases. V shed 6 bases and J 3 bases; nucleotides not matched to a gene: 3. The CDR3 runs 13 residues. CDR1 MNHEY and CDR2 SMNVEV come from the germline V gene (reference sequence).

CDR3 sequence (DNA): TGTGCCAGCAGCCAAGGACTCTTAGAGCAGTACTTC. Protein: CASSQGLLEQYF. The V and J genes are TRBV14 and TRBJ2-5; no reliable D call. The CDR3 length is 12 residues. The V gene's germline CDR1 is SGHDN and CDR2 FVKESK. The ends were cut back, 1 base at V and 11 bases at J, with 11 bases in the middle.

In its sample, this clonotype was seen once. The CDR3: CASSKQANYGYTF. The CDR3 DNA sequence: TGTGCCAGCAGCAAACAGGCTAACTATGGCTACACCTTC. The V call is TRBV14, the J call TRBJ1-2, with D possibly being TRBD1 (5 bases). Germline V gives CDR1 SGHDN, CDR2 FVKESK. V gave up 5 bases and J gave up 0 bases, with 7 bases separating them. The CDR3 is 13 amino acids.

CDR3 bases: TGTGCCAGCAGCGTAGGTGTTAGCGGCTCCTACGAGCAGTACTTC. This gives the protein CASSVGVSGSYEQYF. V gene TRBV9 combines with J gene TRBJ2-7; D is possibly TRBD2 (6 bases). V was shortened by 0 bases and J by 0 bases, with 10 bases between the two germline ends. In germline, CDR1 is SGDLS, CDR2 YYNGEE. This CDR3 contains 15 residues.

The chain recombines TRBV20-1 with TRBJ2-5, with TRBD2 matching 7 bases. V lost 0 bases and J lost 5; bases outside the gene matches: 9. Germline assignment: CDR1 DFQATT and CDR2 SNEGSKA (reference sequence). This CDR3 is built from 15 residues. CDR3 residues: CSARDPGGNGETQYF. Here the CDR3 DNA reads TGCAGTGCTAGAGATCCCGGGGGGAATGGGGAGACCCAGTACTTC.

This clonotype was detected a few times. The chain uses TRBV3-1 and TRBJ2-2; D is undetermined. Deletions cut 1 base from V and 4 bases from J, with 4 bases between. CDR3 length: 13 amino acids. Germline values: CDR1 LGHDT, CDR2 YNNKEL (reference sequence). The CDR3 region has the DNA TGTGCCAGCAGCCAAGTAGCCACCGGGGAGCTGTTTTTT. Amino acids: CASSQVATGELFF.

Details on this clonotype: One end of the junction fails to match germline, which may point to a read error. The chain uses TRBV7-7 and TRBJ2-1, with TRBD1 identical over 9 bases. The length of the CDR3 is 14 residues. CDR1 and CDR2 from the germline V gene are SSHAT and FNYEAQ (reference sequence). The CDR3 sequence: CASSSGTGYHEQFF. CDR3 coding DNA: TGTGCTAGCAGCTCCGGGACAGGGTACCATGAGCAGTTCTTC.

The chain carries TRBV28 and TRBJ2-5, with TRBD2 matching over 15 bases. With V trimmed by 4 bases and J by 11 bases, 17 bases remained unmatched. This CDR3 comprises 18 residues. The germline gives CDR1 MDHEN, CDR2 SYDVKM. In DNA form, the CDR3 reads TGTGCCAGCAGTTCCCCCTTTCGGACTAGCGGGGGGGTGAATGAGCAGTACTTC. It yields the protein CASSSPFRTSGGVNEQYF. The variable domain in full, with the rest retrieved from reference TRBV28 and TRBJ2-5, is DVKVTQSSRYLVKRTGEKVFLECVQDMDHENMFWYRQDPGLGLRLIYFSYDVKMKEKGDIPEGYSVSREKKERFSLILESASTNQTSMYLCASSSPFRTSGGVNEQYFGPGTRLLVL.

CDR3 loop: CSANTPRDRGETQYF. In DNA, the CDR3 is TGCAGTGCTAATACGCCCCGGGACAGGGGTGAGACCCAGTACTTC. The rearrangement joins TRBV20-1 to TRBJ2-7; TRBD1 aligns across 10 bases. The end of the DNA aligns better with TRBJ2-5, so the J call may be wrong. The CDR3 is 15 amino acids. The V gene's germline CDR1 is DFQATT and CDR2 SNEGSKA (reference sequence).

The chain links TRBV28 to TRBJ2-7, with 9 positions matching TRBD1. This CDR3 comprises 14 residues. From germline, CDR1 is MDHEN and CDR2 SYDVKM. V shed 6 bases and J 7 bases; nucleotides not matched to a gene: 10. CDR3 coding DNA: TGTGCCAGCAGAAGAGGACAGGGGTGGGGGGAGCAGTACTTC. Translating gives CASRRGQGWGEQYF.

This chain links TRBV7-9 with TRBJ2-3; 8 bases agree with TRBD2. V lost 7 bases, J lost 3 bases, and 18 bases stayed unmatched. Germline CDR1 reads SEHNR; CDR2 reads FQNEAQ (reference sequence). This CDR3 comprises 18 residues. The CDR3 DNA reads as TGTGCCAGCATTCTTCAGGTGGCGGGGGGAGATGTGACAGATACGCAGTATTTT. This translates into CASILQVAGGDVTDTQYF.

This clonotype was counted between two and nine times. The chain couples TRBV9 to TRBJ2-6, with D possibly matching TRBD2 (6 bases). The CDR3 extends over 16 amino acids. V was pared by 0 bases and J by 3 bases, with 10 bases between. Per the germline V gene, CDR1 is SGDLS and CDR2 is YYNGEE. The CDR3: CASSVGREDGANVLTF. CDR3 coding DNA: TGTGCCAGCAGCGTAGGCAGGGAGGATGGGGCCAACGTCCTGACTTTC.

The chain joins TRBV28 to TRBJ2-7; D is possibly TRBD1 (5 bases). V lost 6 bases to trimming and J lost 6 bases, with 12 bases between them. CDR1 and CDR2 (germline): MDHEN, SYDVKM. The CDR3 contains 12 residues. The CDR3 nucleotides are TGTGCCAGCAGCGCAGACAGAAGCGAGCAGTACTTC. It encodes CASSADRSEQYF.